Presented here are 28 T cell receptor beta chains from one specimen sequenced in a study of cytomegalovirus exposure and HLA in healthy donors. PCR involved 60 Vbeta and 13 Jbeta primers. TCRdb keeps only in-frame clones here, not all; method: immunoSEQ multiplex PCR. This sample carries approximately 50,000 clones, with 2.3% going to the ten biggest clones. Sequencing was done on a sample of PBMCs. The source is a female donor in good health and CMV-seronegative.

The chain carries TRBV7-2 and TRBJ2-2; 13 bases match TRBD2. This CDR3 comprises 15 residues. The germline V gene has CDR1 SGHTA and CDR2 FQGNSA. Trimming cost V 5 bases and J 5 bases; bases outside gene matches: 2. The CDR3 DNA reads TGTGCCAGCAGCCCGGGACTAGCGGGAACCGGGGAGCTGTTTTTT. This gives the protein CASSPGLAGTGELFF.

The chain uses TRBV18 and TRBJ2-7; 8 positions agree with TRBD1. J gave up 6 bases and V 6 bases, and 10 bases lay outside the gene matches. CDR3 length: 14 amino acids. The V gene's germline CDR1 is KGHSH and CDR2 LQKENI. The CDR3 DNA reads as TGTGCCAGCTCTCCAGGACAGGGAGGAGGCGAGCAGTACTTC. Translated: CASSPGQGGGEQYF.

The chain recombines TRBV5-6 with TRBJ2-3; weak D call: TRBD1 (6 bases). Deletions cut 3 bases from V and 5 bases from J, with 10 bases between. Germline CDR1 reads SGHDT; CDR2 reads YYEEEE. This CDR3 region has 13 residues. The CDR3: CASSSTGLDTQYF. CDR3 in DNA: TGTGCCAGCAGCTCAACAGGGTTAGATACGCAGTATTTT. The whole variable domain, filled in from reference TRBV5-6 and TRBJ2-3, reads DAGVTQSPTHLIKTRGQQVTLRCSPKSGHDTVSWYQQALGQGPQFIFQYYEEEERQRGNFPDRFSGHQFPNYSSELNVNALLLGDSALYLCASSSTGLDTQYFGPGTRLTVL.

The CDR3 nucleotides are TGTGCCAGCAGTTTATATGGAGACAGGGGGCACCAGCCCCAGCATTTT. Translation gives CASSLYGDRGHQPQHF. The rearrangement uses TRBV28 and TRBJ1-5; 10 nucleotides agree with TRBD1. Trimming removed 1 base from V and 7 bases from J; junction bases left unmatched: 7. Germline CDR1 and CDR2: MDHEN and SYDVKM. The CDR3 consists of 16 residues.

The chain joins TRBV4-1 to TRBJ2-2, with 7 bases fitting TRBD2. The CDR3 has 17 residues. Germline CDR1 MGHRA, CDR2 YSYEKL. With 1 base clipped from V and 7 bases from J, the junction kept 12 bases outside the gene matches. CDR3 region: CASSQGPVAGLGGELFF. The DNA for the CDR3 is TGCGCCAGCAGCCAAGGTCCCGTAGCGGGTCTTGGCGGGGAGCTGTTTTTT.

The gene calls are TRBV20-1 and TRBJ1-1, with D possibly TRBD1 on 6 matching bases. The CDR3 has 11 residues. CDR1 and CDR2 from the germline V gene are DFQATT and SNEGSKA (reference sequence). The V and J ends lost 8 bases and 1 base respectively, with 8 bases between them. Here the CDR3 DNA reads TGCAGTATGACAGGGAACACTGAAGCTTTCTTT. It translates to CSMTGNTEAFF.

In DNA form, the CDR3 reads TGTGCCAGCTCACCGACAGGGTTCAGAGATACGCAGTATTTT. Translation: CASSPTGFRDTQYF. The chain recombines TRBV18 with TRBJ2-3; TRBD1 matches at 7 bases. The germline CDR1 and CDR2 sequences are KGHSH and LQKENI. This CDR3 contains 14 residues. Unmatched junction bases numbered 5, after V lost 3 bases and J lost 5 bases.

The rearrangement links TRBV18 to TRBJ2-1; unclear D gene. Germline V gene sequence: CDR1 KGHSH, CDR2 LQKENI. Trimming removed 4 bases at V and 1 base at J, with 5 bases between. The CDR3 consists of 13 residues. The CDR3 loop reads CASSQTSYNEQFF. CDR3 DNA sequence: TGTGCCAGCTCACAGACTTCCTACAATGAGCAGTTCTTC.

The DNA for the CDR3 is TGTGCCAGTAGTATCGGGCGGGGGGGCTATGGCTACACCTTC. Translation gives CASSIGRGGYGYTF. The chain uses TRBV19 and TRBJ1-2; possibly TRBD1 for D (5 bases). In germline, CDR1 is LNHDA, CDR2 SQIVND (reference sequence). CDR3 length: 14 amino acids. V was cut by 3 bases and J by 4 bases, with 12 bases left in between.

V and J are TRBV25-1 and TRBJ1-3; D not resolved. CDR1 is MGHDK, CDR2 SYGVNS, per germline. Trimming left V 8 bases short and J 4 bases short, with 6 bases between. The CDR3 runs 11 residues. The CDR3 sequence: CASSQGNTIYF. The CDR3, as DNA: TGTGCCAGCTCACAGGGAAACACCATATATTTT.

The chain has TRBV4-2 and TRBJ2-1; 10 nucleotides match TRBD2. The trim removed 3 bases at V and 0 bases at J, leaving 5 bases unmatched. Looked up from germline, CDR1 is LGHNA and CDR2 is YNFKEQ. The CDR3 length is 17 residues. The CDR3 sequence is CASSQEVAGGSYNEQFF. CDR3 in DNA: TGTGCCAGCAGCCAGGAGGTAGCGGGGGGCTCCTACAATGAGCAGTTCTTC.

CDR3 sequence: CASSAIRGNEQFF. The DNA for the CDR3 is TGTGCCAGCAGTGCGATCAGGGGGAATGAGCAGTTCTTC. The gene calls are TRBV6-4 and TRBJ2-1, with TRBD1 matching over 7 bases. Trimming removed 4 bases from V and 7 bases from J; junction bases left unmatched: 4. Germline CDR1 reads MRHNA; CDR2 reads SNTAGT. This CDR3 has 13 amino acids.

The chain couples TRBV29-1 to TRBJ2-2, with 8 bases lining up with TRBD2. From germline, CDR1 is SQVTM and CDR2 ANQGSEA. Trimming at V came to 2 bases and at J to 8 bases, leaving 1 base not matched to a gene. CDR3 length: 12 residues. This chain's CDR3 is CSVEPGGGELFF. The DNA of the CDR3 is TGCAGCGTTGAACCGGGAGGGGGGGAGCTGTTTTTT.

V and J are TRBV5-1 and TRBJ2-3; D remains unclear. Trimming removed 0 bases from V and 2 bases from J, with 4 bases in between. There are 13 residues in the CDR3. From germline, CDR1 is SGHRS and CDR2 YFSETQ. CDR3 loop: CASSLVATDTQYF. The CDR3 nucleotides read TGCGCCAGCAGCTTGGTGGCCACAGATACGCAGTATTTT.

The V call is TRBV29-1, the J call TRBJ2-3; 10 bases fit TRBD2. V was clipped by 6 bases and J by 4 bases; unmatched bases: 7. Germline CDR1 is SQVTM and CDR2 is ANQGSEA. The CDR3 covers 14 residues. The chain's CDR3 is CSVVLAGDPDTQYF. DNA for the CDR3: TGCAGCGTCGTTCTAGCGGGAGATCCAGATACGCAGTATTTT.

The chain joins TRBV11-2 to TRBJ2-7; TRBD2 aligns across 7 bases. V lost 4 bases to trimming and J lost 6 bases; unmatched junction nucleotides: 6. In germline, CDR1 is SGHAT, CDR2 FQNNGV. This CDR3 spans 13 amino acids. CDR3 nucleotide sequence: TGTGCCAGCAGCTACGGGACTATCAGCGAGCAGTACTTC. Protein: CASSYGTISEQYF.

The genes are TRBV6-1 and TRBJ2-1; 8 bases are a match to TRBD2. J gave up 0 bases and V 4 bases, and 11 bases lay outside the gene matches. CDR3 length equals 18 residues. Germline assignment: CDR1 MNHNS and CDR2 SASEGT. The CDR3 loop is CASSGGMSGGSSYNEQFF. The CDR3 DNA follows: TGTGCCAGCAGTGGGGGTATGAGCGGGGGAAGCTCCTACAATGAGCAGTTCTTC.

The V and J genes are TRBV6-6 and TRBJ1-5, with D possibly TRBD1 on 5 matching bases. CDR3 length: 15 amino acids. Germline V CDR1 and CDR2: MNHNY, SVGAGI (reference sequence). V was cut by 6 bases and J by 5 bases, with 17 bases left in between. CDR3 nucleotides: TGTGCCAGCAGCCCAGTCGTGGGGGGGGATCAGCCCCAGCATTTT. It is translated as CASSPVVGGDQPQHF.

This chain uses TRBV7-8 with TRBJ2-1, with 9 bases identical to TRBD2. V gave up 4 bases and J gave up 7 bases; unmatched junction bases: 11. The CDR3 covers 16 residues. CDR1 and CDR2 (germline): SGHVS, FQNEAQ. The CDR3 loop is CASSSPTSGFVNEQFF. In DNA, the CDR3 is TGTGCCAGCAGCTCCCCAACTAGCGGGTTTGTGAATGAGCAGTTCTTC.

The rearrangement links TRBV2 to TRBJ1-4, with TRBD1 matching 9 bases. With V trimmed by 7 bases and J by 7 bases, 7 bases remained unmatched. CDR3 length: 14 amino acids. In germline, CDR1 is SNHLY, CDR2 FYNNEI. CDR3 region: CASTRDRVGEKLFF. CDR3 nucleotide sequence: TGTGCCAGCACGCGGGACAGGGTTGGTGAAAAACTGTTTTTT.

V and J are TRBV18 and TRBJ1-5; possibly TRBD1 for D (5 bases). Germline-derived CDR1 and CDR2 are KGHSH and LQKENI. CDR3 length: 15 residues. Trimming removed 6 bases from V and 0 bases from J, with 12 bases in between. CDR3 residues: CASSSDRYSNQPQHF. CDR3 sequence (DNA): TGTGCCAGCTCGTCCGACAGATATAGCAATCAGCCCCAGCATTTT.

This chain uses TRBV29-1 with TRBJ2-7; 7 bases align to TRBD1. Germline trimming cut 7 bases from V and 2 bases from J; bases unmatched to any gene: 5. The CDR3 length is 12 residues. CDR1 and CDR2 (germline): SQVTM, ANQGSEA. The CDR3 sequence is CSARTGAYEQYF. CDR3 DNA: TGCAGCGCCAGGACAGGAGCCTACGAGCAGTACTTC.

V and J are TRBV2 and TRBJ2-7, with a tentative D call TRBD1 (6 bases). The germline V gene has CDR1 SNHLY and CDR2 FYNNEI. The ends were cut back, 6 bases at V and 1 base at J, with 13 bases in the middle. The CDR3 has 14 residues. This chain's CDR3 is CASRRGTNSYEQYF. The DNA for the CDR3 is TGTGCCAGCAGAAGGGGGACAAATTCCTACGAGCAGTACTTC.

This chain uses TRBV28 with TRBJ2-7; 7 nucleotides agree with TRBD2. Trimming cost V 7 bases and J 2 bases; bases outside gene matches: 11. CDR1 and CDR2 (germline): MDHEN, SYDVKM. The CDR3 covers 15 residues. The CDR3 sequence is CASKIGGSVPYEQYF. The CDR3 DNA reads as TGTGCCAGCAAAATTGGCGGGAGCGTTCCCTACGAGCAGTACTTC.

This chain joins TRBV9 and TRBJ1-6; tentatively, D is TRBD1 (6 bases). V was cut by 4 bases and J by 3 bases, with 14 bases left in between. The CDR3 spans 16 residues. Germline values: CDR1 SGDLS, CDR2 YYNGEE. The CDR3 nucleotides read TGTGCCAGCAGCCAAGGACCGGGACACTATAATTCACCCCTCCACTTT. This translates into CASSQGPGHYNSPLHF.

The chain has TRBV4-1 and TRBJ1-5, with TRBD1 identical over 7 bases. The CDR3 contains 14 residues. Germline values: CDR1 MGHRA, CDR2 YSYEKL. V was pared by 0 bases and J by 4 bases, with 0 bases of the junction left unmatched. CDR3 loop: CASSQEQGNQPQHF. The CDR3 DNA follows: TGCGCCAGCAGCCAAGAACAGGGGAATCAGCCCCAGCATTTT.

This chain uses TRBV5-8 with TRBJ1-1; TRBD1 matches 9 bases. The CDR3 is made up of 13 amino acids. The germline CDR1 and CDR2 sequences are SGHTS and YDEGEE. The ends lost 3 bases at V and 9 bases at J; junction bases unmatched: 6. The CDR3 nucleotides read TGTGCCAGCAGCTGGACAGGGGCCGAGAAAGCTTTCTTT. It codes for CASSWTGAEKAFF.

This chain links TRBV9 with TRBJ2-7; 7 positions agree with TRBD2. The length of the CDR3 is 15 residues. The V gene end was trimmed by 0 bases and the J gene end by 4 bases; junction bases not matched to a gene: 7. The germline gives CDR1 SGDLS, CDR2 YYNGEE. Here the CDR3 reads CASSVVGEGRYEQYF. The CDR3 region has the DNA TGTGCCAGCAGCGTAGTGGGGGAGGGCCGGTACGAGCAGTACTTC.